Listed below are T cell receptor beta chains from one sample, sequenced in a study of T cells in Graves' hyperthyroidism and ophthalmopathy. TCRdb re-derived calls from the multiplex PCR reads in MiXCR, one entry per CDR3 protein. The data hold about 600,000 distinct CDR3 sequences, with more than 15% observed a single time. Sequenced: blood. These receptors all come from a woman in her 40s with Graves' ophthalmopathy. Both conserved end residues are part of each CDR3. D genes are given only for firm matches. Clone size is given for some rows only: seen once, a few or many times, or a class if the clone is expanded.

v_call: TRBV18; d_call: TRBD2; clone_size: few; j_call: TRBJ2-1; cdr3_nt: TGTGCCAGCTCACCACCGCGGACTAGCGGCCCGTCCTACAATGAGCAGTTCTTC; cdr3_aa: CASSPPRTSGPSYNEQFF
v_call: TRBV27; d_call: NA; clone_size: many; j_call: TRBJ1-5; cdr3_nt: TGTGCCAGCAGTTCAAGACAGCTCAGCAATCAGCCCCAGCATTTT; cdr3_aa: CASSSRQLSNQPQHF
v_call: TRBV20-1; d_call: NA; clone_size: many; j_call: TRBJ2-7; cdr3_nt: TGCAGTGCTAGCTCACTAGCGCGGCTCGTGGGGGGGGCCGAGCAGTACTTC; cdr3_aa: CSASSLARLVGGAEQYF
v_call: TRBV5-6; d_call: NA; clone_size: NA; j_call: TRBJ2-7; cdr3_nt: TGTGCCAGCAGCTTTAGACCGCCTTCCTACGAGCAGTACTTC; cdr3_aa: CASSFRPPSYEQYF
v_call: TRBV20-1; d_call: TRBD2; clone_size: many; j_call: TRBJ2-1; cdr3_nt: TGCAGTGCTGCGGGACTAGCGGACCTTTACAATGAGCAGTTCTTC; cdr3_aa: CSAAGLADLYNEQFF
v_call: TRBV5-1; d_call: TRBD2; clone_size: NA; j_call: TRBJ2-1; cdr3_nt: TGCGCCAGCAGCAGGGCCCTAGCGGGGGGGCCGGATGAGCAGTTCTTC; cdr3_aa: CASSRALAGGPDEQFF
v_call: TRBV7-2; d_call: TRBD2; clone_size: many; j_call: TRBJ2-1; cdr3_nt: TGTGCCAGCAGCAGGACTAGCGGGAGCTCCTACAATGAGCAGTTCTTC; cdr3_aa: CASSRTSGSSYNEQFF
v_call: TRBV4-1; d_call: NA; clone_size: few; j_call: TRBJ2-3; cdr3_nt: TGCGCCAGCAGCCCATTTGGGGGGAGCACAGATACGCAGTATTTT; cdr3_aa: CASSPFGGSTDTQYF
v_call: TRBV4-2; d_call: TRBD2; clone_size: NA; j_call: TRBJ2-1; cdr3_nt: TGTGCCAGCAGCCAAGATTTCCGACTAGCCACTGCTGGCAATGAGCAGTTCTTC; cdr3_aa: CASSQDFRLATAGNEQFF
v_call: TRBV2; d_call: TRBD2; clone_size: many; j_call: TRBJ2-1; cdr3_nt: TGTGCCAGGAGCGGGAGGGGGGGGAATGAGCAGTTCTTC; cdr3_aa: CARSGRGGNEQFF
v_call: TRBV28; d_call: NA; clone_size: few; j_call: TRBJ1-2; cdr3_nt: TGTGCCAGCAGCGCCAGGGATAGAGACTATGGCTACACCTTC; cdr3_aa: CASSARDRDYGYTF
v_call: TRBV5-1; d_call: NA; clone_size: many; j_call: TRBJ1-1; cdr3_nt: TGCGCCAGCAGCTTGGATGGGAGGGACACTGAAGCTTTCTTT; cdr3_aa: CASSLDGRDTEAFF
v_call: TRBV28; d_call: NA; clone_size: many; j_call: TRBJ2-1; cdr3_nt: TGTGCCAGCAGTTCTTACGGCCACAATGAGCAGTTCTTC; cdr3_aa: CASSSYGHNEQFF
v_call: TRBV12-3/TRBV12-4; d_call: NA; clone_size: many; j_call: TRBJ1-1; cdr3_nt: TGTGCCAGCAGTTTAACGGGGGGTCGGATCACTGAAGCTTTCTTT; cdr3_aa: CASSLTGGRITEAFF
v_call: TRBV30; d_call: TRBD1; clone_size: NA; j_call: TRBJ1-2; cdr3_nt: TGTGCCTGGAGTTCCTTCGAAGGGGGCGCGGATACCTTC; cdr3_aa: CAWSSFEGGADTF
v_call: TRBV6-2/TRBV6-3; d_call: NA; clone_size: NA; j_call: TRBJ2-7; cdr3_nt: TGTGCCAGCAGTTATCCCGGGGGGCAGGAGCGTTCCGAGCAGTACTTC; cdr3_aa: CASSYPGGQERSEQYF
v_call: TRBV7-9; d_call: TRBD2; clone_size: many; j_call: TRBJ2-7; cdr3_nt: TGTGCCAGCAGCCGTATCAGCGGGGACTCAACGAGGGAGCAGTACTTC; cdr3_aa: CASSRISGDSTREQYF
v_call: TRBV30; d_call: NA; clone_size: many; j_call: TRBJ1-1; cdr3_nt: TGTGCCTGGAGTGTTAAGGGTTCCACTGAAGCTTTCTTT; cdr3_aa: CAWSVKGSTEAFF
v_call: TRBV28; d_call: TRBD1; clone_size: many; j_call: TRBJ2-7; cdr3_nt: TGTGCCAGCAGTTGGACGGGACAGGGGGCCTACGAGCAGTACTTC; cdr3_aa: CASSWTGQGAYEQYF
v_call: TRBV5-1; d_call: NA; clone_size: many; j_call: TRBJ1-1; cdr3_nt: TGCGCCAGCAGCCAACTCCCCGTCGGGGCAGGAAGGAACACTGAAGCTTTCTTT; cdr3_aa: CASSQLPVGAGRNTEAFF
v_call: TRBV2; d_call: NA; clone_size: few; j_call: TRBJ1-1; cdr3_nt: TGTGCCAGCAGTGAGCTTTTGGGCAGAAACACTGAAGCTTTCTTT; cdr3_aa: CASSELLGRNTEAFF
v_call: TRBV15; d_call: NA; clone_size: few; j_call: TRBJ2-3; cdr3_nt: TGTGCCACCAGCAGAGATCGGCGGGTTCGGGGCGATACGCAGTATTTT; cdr3_aa: CATSRDRRVRGDTQYF
v_call: TRBV29-1; d_call: NA; clone_size: NA; j_call: TRBJ2-2; cdr3_nt: TGCAGCGCCCAAGGTAGAGATAACACCGGGGAGCTGTTTTTT; cdr3_aa: CSAQGRDNTGELFF
v_call: TRBV2; d_call: NA; clone_size: many; j_call: TRBJ1-1; cdr3_nt: TGTGCCAGCAGTGAAGGGGGGGGATGGGGGCGGAACACTGAAGCTTTCTTT; cdr3_aa: CASSEGGGWGRNTEAFF
v_call: TRBV5-1; d_call: NA; clone_size: many; j_call: TRBJ2-5; cdr3_nt: TGCGCCAGCAGCTCCCAGGGGCCTGGAGAGACCCAGTACTTC; cdr3_aa: CASSSQGPGETQYF
v_call: TRBV4-1; d_call: NA; clone_size: NA; j_call: TRBJ2-1; cdr3_nt: TGCGCCAGCAGCCAGGACGGCCGGGGGAGCTCCTACAATGAGCAGTTCTTC; cdr3_aa: CASSQDGRGSSYNEQFF
v_call: TRBV30; d_call: TRBD2; clone_size: many; j_call: TRBJ2-1; cdr3_nt: TGTGCCTGGAGAAGACTAGCGGGGAATGAGCAGTTCTTC; cdr3_aa: CAWRRLAGNEQFF
v_call: TRBV9; d_call: NA; clone_size: NA; j_call: TRBJ2-7; cdr3_nt: TGTGCCAGCAGCGACCGGGACGGTGAGCAGTACTTC; cdr3_aa: CASSDRDGEQYF
v_call: TRBV27; d_call: TRBD1; clone_size: many; j_call: TRBJ2-1; cdr3_nt: TGTGCCAGCAGACGACAGGGGGCGCGGGGTGAGCAGTTCTTC; cdr3_aa: CASRRQGARGEQFF
v_call: TRBV30; d_call: TRBD2; clone_size: many; j_call: TRBJ2-1; cdr3_nt: TGTGCCGAAAGGAGGGCGGGAGGGATTTACAATGAGCAGTTCTTC; cdr3_aa: CAERRAGGIYNEQFF
v_call: TRBV7-9; d_call: NA; clone_size: NA; j_call: TRBJ1-1; cdr3_nt: TGTGTCAGCAGCTTTCCTCTGAACACTGAAGCTTTCTTT; cdr3_aa: CVSSFPLNTEAFF
v_call: TRBV4-1; d_call: NA; clone_size: NA; j_call: TRBJ1-2; cdr3_nt: TGCGCCAGCAGCCAAGCTGAGGGCACTTACTATGGCTACACCTTC; cdr3_aa: CASSQAEGTYYGYTF
v_call: TRBV30; d_call: TRBD1; clone_size: many; j_call: TRBJ2-7; cdr3_nt: TGTGCCTGGAACGGGCAGGGGGCCGGGGAGCAGTACTTC; cdr3_aa: CAWNGQGAGEQYF
v_call: TRBV7-2; d_call: TRBD1; clone_size: few; j_call: TRBJ1-4; cdr3_nt: TGTGCCAGCAGCTTAGTTGGGACAGGGGGCGGGGAAAAACTGTTTTTT; cdr3_aa: CASSLVGTGGGEKLFF
v_call: TRBV29-1; d_call: NA; clone_size: NA; j_call: TRBJ2-1; cdr3_nt: TGCAGCTCGAGCTCCTACAATGAGCAGTTCTTC; cdr3_aa: CSSSSYNEQFF
v_call: TRBV7-8; d_call: NA; clone_size: few; j_call: TRBJ1-2; cdr3_nt: TGTGCCAGCAGCCCCTTGGAAGGGCCACTCTATGGCTACACCTTC; cdr3_aa: CASSPLEGPLYGYTF
v_call: TRBV11-1; d_call: NA; clone_size: many; j_call: TRBJ1-1; cdr3_nt: TGTGCCAGCAGCCAAAGACAGTTCACTGAAGCTTTCTTT; cdr3_aa: CASSQRQFTEAFF
v_call: TRBV20-1; d_call: TRBD1; clone_size: many; j_call: TRBJ1-1; cdr3_nt: TGCAGTGCTAGACGTACAGGGGGCGCGGGGGACACTGAAGCTTTCTTT; cdr3_aa: CSARRTGGAGDTEAFF
v_call: TRBV4-1; d_call: NA; clone_size: NA; j_call: TRBJ2-1; cdr3_nt: TGCGCCAGCAGCCAAGATCGGCTAGCGAGTTCCTACAATGAGCAGTTCTTC; cdr3_aa: CASSQDRLASSYNEQFF
v_call: TRBV11-2; d_call: NA; clone_size: many; j_call: TRBJ2-1; cdr3_nt: TGTGCCAGCAGCTTAGACGGGGGCGGGTACAATGAGCAGTTCTTC; cdr3_aa: CASSLDGGGYNEQFF
v_call: TRBV20-1; d_call: NA; clone_size: few; j_call: TRBJ2-5; cdr3_nt: TGCAGTGCTAGAGATAGGACTGGGGGGGAGACCCAGTACTTC; cdr3_aa: CSARDRTGGETQYF
v_call: TRBV7-2; d_call: TRBD1; clone_size: NA; j_call: TRBJ2-7; cdr3_nt: TGTGCCAGCAGCTTAGCGCGAGGACAGGGGGCGCGGCAGTACTTC; cdr3_aa: CASSLARGQGARQYF
v_call: TRBV12-3/TRBV12-4; d_call: NA; clone_size: NA; j_call: TRBJ1-3; cdr3_nt: TGTGCCAGCAGTTCAACAGAGGGCTTAAACACCATATATTTT; cdr3_aa: CASSSTEGLNTIYF
v_call: TRBV20-1; d_call: NA; clone_size: NA; j_call: TRBJ2-1; cdr3_nt: TGCAGTGCTAGAGATCTGTCAGGCGTATACAATGAGCAGTTCTTC; cdr3_aa: CSARDLSGVYNEQFF